The 18 T cell receptor beta chains given below trace back to one sample, sequenced in a study of cytomegalovirus exposure and HLA in healthy donors. The PCR was carried out with 60 Vbeta primers and 13 Jbeta primers. Sequencing was performed with immunoSEQ multiplex PCR; in TCRdb, only in-frame clones are kept and a portion is missing. This sample has 80,000 or so clones, with over 70% found just once. The sample consisted of PBMCs. These receptors all come from a woman aged 40-49 years in good health and CMV-seronegative.

The chain employs TRBV7-2 and TRBJ2-7, with D maybe TRBD1 (6 bases). Germline lookup yields CDR1 SGHTA and CDR2 FQGNSA. CDR3 size: 15 residues. The V gene lost 5 bases and the J gene lost 3 bases, with 17 bases spanning the gap. In DNA form, the CDR3 reads TGTGCCAGCAGCCCGGATGGACAGACAGGCTACGAGCAGTACTTC. Its translation: CASSPDGQTGYEQYF.

The rearrangement joins TRBV7-3 to TRBJ2-3; a weak D match, TRBD1 (6 bases). Germline assignment: CDR1 SGHTA and CDR2 FQGTGA. V lost 5 bases and J lost 0, with 9 bases in between. The CDR3 runs 14 residues. Here the CDR3 reads CASSRQGSTDTQYF. CDR3 sequence (DNA): TGTGCCAGCAGCCGCCAGGGGAGCACAGATACGCAGTATTTT. Looking up the rest from reference TRBV7-3 and TRBJ2-3 gives the full variable domain: GAGVSQTPSNKVTEKGKYVELRCDPISGHTALYWYRQSLGQGPEFLIYFQGTGAADDSGLPNDRFFAVRPEGSVSTLKIQRTERGDSAVYLCASSRQGSTDTQYFGPGTRLTVL.

The sample holds one count of this clone. J is TRBJ2-1 and V is TRBV7-3, with TRBD1 identical over 8 bases. Trimming took 3 bases from V and 5 from J; bases not matched to a gene: 6. The CDR3 has 15 amino acids. Germline-derived CDR1 and CDR2 are SGHTA and FQGTGA. The CDR3 region has the DNA TGTGCCAGCAGCTTCCAGGGGGCAGTCCACAATGAGCAGTTCTTC. Protein: CASSFQGAVHNEQFF.

The chain couples TRBV15 to TRBJ2-5, with 9 bases matching TRBD1. Germline V gene sequence: CDR1 LNHNV, CDR2 YYDKDF (reference sequence). V lost 0 bases and J lost 4; bases outside the gene matches: 6. The CDR3 covers 16 residues. In nucleotides, the CDR3 is TGTGCCACCAGCAGAGATGGGACAGGGTGGGGAGAGACCCAGTACTTC. This encodes CATSRDGTGWGETQYF.

The chain is built from TRBV2 and TRBJ1-2; tentative D call: TRBD1 (5 bases). The CDR3 consists of 15 residues. With 1 base removed from V and 0 bases from J, the gap between germline ends came to 9 bases. In germline, CDR1 is SNHLY, CDR2 FYNNEI. The CDR3 sequence is CASSEVSTANYGYTF. The CDR3 region has the DNA TGTGCCAGCAGTGAAGTGTCGACAGCTAACTATGGCTACACCTTC.

This clone was detected a few times. V gene TRBV7-9 combines with J gene TRBJ1-4, with no clear D. Germline loops: CDR1 SEHNR, CDR2 FQNEAQ (reference sequence). V lost 5 bases and J lost 2, with 12 bases in between. CDR3 length: 15 amino acids. The CDR3 spells CASSPLIGTNEKLFF. The CDR3, as DNA: TGTGCCAGCAGCCCACTTATCGGGACTAATGAAAAACTGTTTTTT.

The chain links TRBV5-4 to TRBJ2-7, with TRBD1 matching 8 bases. The V segment lost 0 bases and the J segment 6 bases; nucleotides outside the gene matches: 5. From germline, CDR1 is SGHNT and CDR2 YYREEE (reference sequence). The CDR3 length is 14 residues. CDR3 nucleotide sequence: TGTGCCAGCAGCTTGGGGACAGGGCTTCTCGAGCAGTACTTC. Encoded protein: CASSLGTGLLEQYF.

The CDR3 DNA is TGTGCCAGCAGTGAGCGCTCGCGCGAGCAGTTCTTC. Protein product: CASSERSREQFF. This chain links TRBV2 with TRBJ2-1; D not resolved. The CDR3 contains 12 residues. Germline CDR1 reads SNHLY; CDR2 reads FYNNEI. The ends were cut back, 3 bases at V and 10 bases at J, with 10 bases in the middle.

The chain is built from TRBV2 and TRBJ2-2; 7 positions match TRBD1. Germline V gene lookup returns CDR1 SNHLY and CDR2 FYNNEI. CDR3 length: 14 residues. Trimming removed 5 bases from V and 4 bases from J; junction bases left unmatched: 4. CDR3 DNA sequence: TGTGCCAGCAGTTTGTCAGGGGGCACCGGGGAGCTGTTTTTT. Its translation is CASSLSGGTGELFF. Based on the CDR3 plus reference TRBV2 and TRBJ2-2, the full variable domain is EPEVTQTPSHQVTQMGQEVILRCVPISNHLYFYWYRQILGQKVEFLVSFYNNEISEKSEIFDDQFSVERPDGSNFTLKIRSTKLEDSAMYFCASSLSGGTGELFFGEGSRLTVL.

This clone was counted a single time. The chain joins TRBV12-5 to TRBJ1-4; D might be TRBD1 (6 bases). The CDR3 is made up of 13 amino acids. Trimming took 6 bases from V and 8 from J, leaving 13 bases between them. Germline CDR1 reads LGHNT; CDR2 reads FRNRAP. The CDR3 DNA sequence: TGTGCTAGTGGCCGGGACACGGGGGAAAAACTGTTTTTT. Amino acids: CASGRDTGEKLFF.

The chain combines TRBV20-1 with TRBJ1-1; D ambiguous. The V end lost 5 bases, the J end lost 2 bases, and 6 bases lay between the germline ends. The CDR3 extends over 11 amino acids. Germline CDR1 reads DFQATT; CDR2 reads SNEGSKA (reference sequence). CDR3 in DNA: TGCAGTGCTCGACAAAACACTGAAGCTTTCTTT. Translated: CSARQNTEAFF.

This clone was detected only a few times. The rearrangement links TRBV15 to TRBJ2-5; 10 nucleotides align to TRBD2. CDR3 length equals 15 residues. The germline gives CDR1 LNHNV, CDR2 YYDKDF (reference sequence). The trim removed 8 bases at V and 5 bases at J, leaving 11 bases unmatched. CDR3 sequence reads: CATQRGGRGGETQYF. The CDR3 coding sequence is TGTGCCACCCAGCGGGGGGGCAGGGGTGGGGAGACCCAGTACTTC.

The rearrangement links TRBV5-1 to TRBJ2-5; TRBD2 aligns across 7 bases. Trimming removed 6 bases from V and 1 base from J; junction bases left unmatched: 9. Germline values: CDR1 SGHRS, CDR2 YFSETQ. The CDR3 consists of 15 residues. CDR3 coding DNA: TGCGCCAGCAAGATTATGCTAGCGGTCCAAGAGACCCAGTACTTC. Protein product: CASKIMLAVQETQYF.

Note on this clone: Other DNA variants within this sample encode the same CDR3. This chain links TRBV10-1 with TRBJ2-5; the D gene is possibly TRBD2 (6 bases). CDR3 length: 14 residues. Germline V lookup: CDR1 WNHNN, CDR2 SYGVQD (reference sequence). Trimming left V 3 bases short and J 5 bases short, with 13 bases between. The CDR3 reads CASSDAGRGETQYF. Written as DNA, the CDR3 is TGCGCCAGCAGTGACGCGGGACGGGGGGAGACCCAGTACTTC.

This clone came up a few times. V gene TRBV14 combines with J gene TRBJ1-1, with D maybe TRBD1 (6 bases). Between the trimmed V and J ends, which lost 4 bases and 5 bases, there was a span of 17 bases. CDR1 is SGHDN and CDR2 is FVKESK in the germline V gene. The CDR3 is 15 amino acids. The CDR3 DNA is TGTGCCAGCAGCCTAGAACAGGGATCGGGGACTGAAGCTTTCTTT. It encodes CASSLEQGSGTEAFF.

This clone occurred once. The V call is TRBV20-1, the J call TRBJ2-1; 7 nucleotides agree with TRBD1. With 6 bases clipped from V and 9 bases from J, the junction kept 5 bases outside the gene matches. The germline V gene encodes CDR1 DFQATT and CDR2 SNEGSKA (reference sequence). The CDR3 has 11 residues. CDR3 region: CSARQGVEQFF. The DNA of the CDR3 is TGCAGTGCACGCCAGGGGGTTGAGCAGTTCTTC.

The chain uses TRBV6-6 and TRBJ1-5; 11 bases map to TRBD1. J was trimmed by 5 bases and V by 7 bases; bases with no gene match: 10. Germline CDR1 MNHNY, CDR2 SVGAGI (reference sequence). The length of the CDR3 is 16 residues. The CDR3 sequence: CASIPLPGQGDQPQHF. The CDR3 nucleotides read TGTGCCAGCATACCTCTACCGGGACAGGGGGATCAGCCCCAGCATTTT.

CDR3 in DNA: TGTGCCAGCAGCTTCGGGGGGGAGGGGGCCTCGAACTATGGCTACACCTTC. This sequence encodes CASSFGGEGASNYGYTF. V is TRBV7-6 and J is TRBJ1-2, with TRBD1 matching 7 bases. From germline, CDR1 is SGHVS and CDR2 FNYEAQ. V lost 3 bases, J lost 2 bases, and 12 bases stayed unmatched. The CDR3 is made up of 17 amino acids.